This record covers a single T cell receptor (beta chain). This sample was taken from a study of T-cell memory formation after mild COVID-19. Germline-derived CDR1 and CDR2 are MNHEY and SMNVEV (reference sequence). This CDR3 has 13 residues. The V gene lost 2 bases and the J gene lost 4 bases, with 9 bases spanning the gap. TCRdb itself ran the 5' RACE reads through MiXCR, one entry per CDR3 protein. The sample has around 99,000 distinct CDR3 sequences, roughly 14% seen once. Sequenced material: PBMCs or a T cell subset sorted from them (not recorded which). The TCR originated in a man aged 18-30 years who had mild COVID-19 (a few samples of this study predate the infection). Cell type and time point are not known. V gene TRBV27 combines with J gene TRBJ2-7, with a possible D match to TRBD2 (5 bases). The CDR3 sequence: CASSLKSGYEQYF. The CDR3 coding sequence is TGTGCCAGCAGTTTAAAGAGCGGATACGAGCAGTACTTC.